These 23 T cell receptor beta chains were all obtained from the same sample, sequenced in a study of patients with pleural tuberculosis. MiXCR was run by TCRdb on the reads, yielding one entry per CDR3 protein. The repertoire holds nearly 30,000 distinct CDR3 sequences, about 20% seen once, with 3.5% in the top ten. The specimen sequenced was peripheral blood. These receptor sequences come from a human donor with pleural tuberculosis.

This clonotype was picked up a small number of times. This rearrangement joins TRBV30 to TRBJ1-1; no firm D call. This CDR3 has 14 amino acids. Looked up from germline, CDR1 is GTSNPN and CDR2 is SVGIG (reference sequence). The germline V and J ends were trimmed by 1 base and 4 bases, with 13 bases remaining between them. The CDR3 is CAWSDVGLGTEAFF. CDR3 DNA: TGTGCCTGGAGTGATGTCGGATTGGGCACTGAAGCTTTCTTT.

A remark on this clonotype: Being one base from a much bigger clone, this may be a read error. The rearrangement joins TRBV12-3 or TRBV12-4 to TRBJ1-2, with 8 bases aligning to TRBD1. The CDR3 covers 13 residues. The CDR3 spells CVSRAQGAGGYTF. In DNA form, the CDR3 reads TGTGTCAGCAGAGCCCAGGGGGCTGGTGGCTACACCTTC.

This clonotype has ten or more counts. The CDR3 reads CASSPVAGRGETQYF. Written as DNA, the CDR3 is TGTGCCAGCAGCCCCGTTGCAGGGCGAGGTGAGACCCAGTACTTC. V is TRBV9 and J is TRBJ2-5; possible D gene TRBD1, 5 bases. The CDR3 consists of 15 residues. The V gene's germline CDR1 is SGDLS and CDR2 YYNGEE. Between the trimmed V and J ends, which lost 4 bases and 5 bases, there was a span of 18 bases.

Worth noting for this clonotype: Its ends do not fully match the called genes, so a read error is possible. The genes are TRBV25-1 and TRBJ1-2; maybe TRBD1 (5 bases). Germline V CDR1 and CDR2: MGHDK, SYGVNS. This CDR3 has 14 residues. The CDR3: CASRDQDSSYGYTF. CDR3 sequence (DNA): TGCGCCAGCAGGGATCAGGATTCTAGCTATGGCTACACCTTC.

The table lists this clonotype with many counts. The chain couples TRBV4-3 to TRBJ1-2; a weak D match, TRBD1 (5 bases). CDR3 length: 18 amino acids. Trimming took 4 bases from V and 4 from J, leaving 25 bases between them. Per the germline V gene, CDR1 is LGHNA and CDR2 is YSLEER. In DNA, the CDR3 is TGCGCCAGCAGCCTCTCTAGGGGAGGAGATGCCTTGGTCTATGGCTACACCTTC. Translating gives CASSLSRGGDALVYGYTF.

This clonotype has a count of ten or more. CDR3 DNA: TGCGCCAGCAGCTTGGAGGCAGCTGGAAACACCATATATTTT. Encoded protein: CASSLEAAGNTIYF. The V and J genes are TRBV5-1 and TRBJ1-3; D uncertain. The CDR3 is 14 residues long. Trimming stripped 0 bases from V and 2 bases from J, with 6 bases between. Germline V gene sequence: CDR1 SGHRS, CDR2 YFSETQ. Drawing the rest from reference TRBV5-1 and TRBJ1-3, the complete variable domain is KAGVTQTPRYLIKTRGQQVTLSCSPISGHRSVSWYQQTPGQGLQFLFEYFSETQRNKGNFPGRFSGRQFSNSRSEMNVSTLELGDSALYLCASSLEAAGNTIYFGEGSWLTVV.

This sequence joins TRBV29-1 and TRBJ2-2; 7 bases are a match to TRBD1. The CDR3 is 17 residues long. CDR1 SQVTM and CDR2 ANQGSEA come from the germline V gene. The V gene end was trimmed by 0 bases and the J gene end by 3 bases; junction bases not matched to a gene: 10. The CDR3 sequence is CSVEEGAGGRYTGELFF. The CDR3 DNA follows: TGCAGCGTTGAAGAGGGCGCAGGGGGTCGGTACACCGGGGAGCTGTTTTTT.

On this clonotype itself: The junction differs from germline at one of its ends, possibly a read error. The CDR3, as DNA: TGTGCCAGGCTCCGGGGACAACCGAACACTGAAGCTTTTTTT. This translates into CARLRGQPNTEAFF. The chain combines TRBV27 with TRBJ1-1, with D possibly matching TRBD1 (6 bases). The CDR3 spans 14 residues. CDR1 is MNHEY and CDR2 is SMNVEV in the germline V gene (reference sequence).

This clonotype was picked up many times. The chain is built from TRBV20-1 and TRBJ2-7; the match to TRBD2 covers 11 bases. The V gene end was trimmed by 5 bases and the J gene end by 5 bases; junction bases not matched to a gene: 8. Germline loops: CDR1 DFQATT, CDR2 SNEGSKA (reference sequence). This CDR3 spans 14 amino acids. The CDR3, as DNA: TGCAGTGCTGGACTAGCGGGCCCTAGAGACGAGCAGTACTTC. It yields the protein CSAGLAGPRDEQYF.

This clonotype was counted many times. The V and J genes are TRBV2 and TRBJ2-6; D is perhaps TRBD2 (5 bases). The CDR3 is made up of 16 amino acids. Germline CDR1 reads SNHLY; CDR2 reads FYNNEI. The V end was cut by 4 bases, the J end by 2 bases, with 12 bases between. The CDR3 DNA follows: TGTGCCAGCAGTGTACACCTTAGCGCTGGGGCCAACGTCCTGACTTTC. Protein sequence: CASSVHLSAGANVLTF. The full variable domain, in which reference TRBV2 and TRBJ2-6 provide the parts outside the CDR3, is EPEVTQTPSHQVTQMGQEVILRCVPISNHLYFYWYRQILGQKVEFLVSFYNNEISEKSEIFDDQFSVERPDGSNFTLKIRSTKLEDSAMYFCASSVHLSAGANVLTFGAGSRLTVL.

This clonotype was counted at least ten times. The chain has TRBV27 and TRBJ1-2, with TRBD1 identical over 8 bases. The J segment lost 4 bases and the V segment lost 8 bases, leaving 9 bases of the junction unmatched. The germline gives CDR1 MNHEY, CDR2 SMNVEV (reference sequence). The CDR3 totals 14 residues. CDR3 region: CASGFRGQAYGYTF. Here the CDR3 DNA reads TGTGCCAGCGGATTCAGGGGGCAAGCCTATGGCTACACCTTC.

Ten or more counts support this clonotype. V usage is TRBV29-1 and J usage is TRBJ1-1, with 8 bases that match TRBD1. Germline-derived CDR1 and CDR2 are SQVTM and ANQGSEA. J gave up 3 bases and V 7 bases, and 4 bases lay outside the gene matches. The CDR3 is 12 amino acids. CDR3 nucleotides: TGCAGCGCCCCAGGGGGCGACACTGAAGCTTTCTTT. It encodes CSAPGGDTEAFF.

This clonotype occurred once. Because it lacks the conserved phenylalanine or tryptophan at the end, this CDR3 is likely a read error. The V gene is TRBV4-1, the J gene TRBJ1-2; D not certain. V dropped 1 base and J dropped 0 bases, with 12 bases sitting between them. The CDR3 totals 16 residues. Germline CDR1 reads MGHRA; CDR2 reads YSYEKL. CDR3 in DNA: TGCGCCAGCAGCCAAGGGGAGGCGGGTGCTAACTATGGCTACACCCTC. Its protein is CASSQGEAGANYGYTL.

This clonotype has a count of ten or more. The V call is TRBV5-6, the J call TRBJ2-1; D not resolved. The CDR3 contains 13 residues. Trimming removed 4 bases at V and 3 bases at J, with 8 bases between. Germline V gene sequence: CDR1 SGHDT, CDR2 YYEEEE. CDR3: CASSPPSYNEQFF. In DNA form, the CDR3 reads TGTGCCAGCAGCCCTCCTAGCTACAATGAGCAGTTCTTC.

This clonotype appeared many times. The chain combines TRBV20-1 with TRBJ2-7; TRBD1 agrees at 7 bases. Germline V gives CDR1 DFQATT, CDR2 SNEGSKA (reference sequence). Trimming at V came to 4 bases and at J to 5 bases, leaving 5 bases not matched to a gene. The length of the CDR3 is 12 residues. The CDR3 loop is CSANRGRDEQYF. CDR3 nucleotide sequence: TGCAGTGCTAACAGGGGCAGGGACGAGCAGTACTTC.

At least ten counts were recorded for this clonotype. The rearrangement joins TRBV11-2 to TRBJ2-7, with D perhaps given as TRBD1 or TRBD2 (7 bases each). Deletions cut 1 base from V and 2 bases from J, with 12 bases between. This CDR3 is built from 15 residues. The V gene's germline CDR1 is SGHAT and CDR2 FQNNGV. The CDR3 coding sequence is TGTGCCAGCAGCTTAGCAGGGGGGGAGACCTACGAGCAGTACTTC. Its protein product is CASSLAGGETYEQYF.

The sample holds many counts of this clonotype. The chain recombines TRBV5-1 with TRBJ1-1; maybe TRBD1 (6 bases). The V end lost 5 bases, the J end lost 4 bases, and 9 bases lay between the germline ends. In germline, CDR1 is SGHRS, CDR2 YFSETQ. The CDR3 covers 12 residues. The CDR3 sequence: CASRLTGTEAFF. In DNA form, the CDR3 reads TGCGCCAGCAGACTGACAGGCACTGAAGCTTTCTTT.

This clonotype was counted ten times or more. This chain connects TRBV9 to TRBJ1-3; D is ambiguous. The V end lost 3 bases, the J end lost 4 bases, and 8 bases lay between the germline ends. The length of the CDR3 is 13 residues. Looked up from germline, CDR1 is SGDLS and CDR2 is YYNGEE. The CDR3 region is CASSGGLGNTIYF. Written as DNA, the CDR3 is TGTGCCAGCAGCGGTGGTCTGGGAAACACCATATATTTT.

This clonotype was detected many times. The chain joins TRBV2 to TRBJ2-1; the match to TRBD1 covers 7 bases. CDR3 size: 12 residues. Germline V gene data show CDR1 as SNHLY and CDR2 as FYNNEI. Trimming took 6 bases from V and 7 from J; bases not matched to a gene: 3. DNA for the CDR3: TGTGCCAGCAGCCCGGACAGGAATGAGCAGTTCTTC. It is translated as CASSPDRNEQFF.

The chain combines TRBV5-4 with TRBJ2-5; D may be TRBD2 (6 bases). V was clipped by 0 bases and J by 4 bases, with 10 bases between them. The germline gives CDR1 SGHNT, CDR2 YYREEE (reference sequence). This CDR3 is 14 amino acids long. The CDR3 protein is CASSLGGVVETQYF. CDR3 in DNA: TGTGCCAGCAGCTTGGGGGGGGTGGTAGAGACCCAGTACTTC.

This clonotype has at least ten counts. The CDR3 DNA reads TGTGCCAGCAGTCGGGGACAGGGGGACGGCTACACCTTC. This gives the protein CASSRGQGDGYTF. This sequence joins TRBV12-3 or TRBV12-4 and TRBJ1-2; 11 nucleotides align to TRBD1. The CDR3 extends over 13 amino acids. J was trimmed by 8 bases and V by 5 bases; bases with no gene match: 4.

This clonotype was counted at least ten times. The chain carries TRBV4-1 and TRBJ2-1; D could derive from TRBD1 or TRBD2 (5 bases each). CDR3 size: 14 residues. The V gene's germline CDR1 is MGHRA and CDR2 YSYEKL. V lost 2 bases and J 8 bases, leaving 13 bases between the germline ends. The CDR3 coding sequence is TGCGCCAGCAGCCAACCGGGACGCCGCGATGAGCAGTTCTTC. Translating it yields CASSQPGRRDEQFF.

Ten or more counts support this clonotype. In DNA, the CDR3 is TGTGCCAGCAGTCGCCCTGACAGAGTAGCTTTCTTT. Protein: CASSRPDRVAFF. The rearrangement uses TRBV12-3 or TRBV12-4 and TRBJ1-1; a weak D match, TRBD1 (5 bases). The V and J ends lost 5 bases and 10 bases respectively, with 14 bases between them. This CDR3 spans 12 amino acids.